Presented here are 8 T cell receptor beta chains from one specimen sequenced in a study of OX40 agonist ivuxolimab in advanced cancers. Method: immunoSEQ multiplex PCR; TCRdb's copy keeps in-frame clones and lacks some. The data hold 62,000 or so clones, with approximately 84% observed a single time. Source: CD4+ or CD8+ T cells sorted from blood, taken in a trial of the OX40 agonist ivuxolimab. The receptors were sampled from an adult with an advanced solid tumor such as melanoma, head and neck, liver or kidney cancer.

The chain employs TRBV5-5 and TRBJ2-7, with D possibly TRBD1 on 6 matching bases. The CDR3 extends over 15 amino acids. Germline CDR1 SGHKS, CDR2 YYEKEE (reference sequence). V was trimmed by 0 bases and J by 2 bases, leaving 12 bases between them. CDR3 loop: CASSLAGTNTYEQYF. CDR3 DNA sequence: TGTGCCAGCAGCTTGGCCGGGACAAATACCTACGAGCAGTACTTC.

J is TRBJ1-4 and V is TRBV2; 7 bases map to TRBD1. Germline lookup yields CDR1 SNHLY and CDR2 FYNNEI. V trimming: 6 bases; J trimming: 7 bases; junction bases outside the gene matches: 8. This CDR3 has 14 residues. Written as DNA, the CDR3 is TGTGCCAGCAGGGTACAGGGGCAAGGTGAAAAACTGTTTTTT. Translation: CASRVQGQGEKLFF.

The chain joins TRBV5-6 to TRBJ1-1; 7 nucleotides align to TRBD1. The CDR3 is 14 residues long. Trimming removed 3 bases from V and 0 bases from J; junction bases left unmatched: 2. Looked up from germline, CDR1 is SGHDT and CDR2 is YYEEEE. The CDR3 is CASSWGQLNTEAFF. CDR3 sequence (DNA): TGTGCCAGCAGCTGGGGACAGCTGAACACTGAAGCTTTCTTT.

The rearrangement links TRBV7-9 to TRBJ1-1, with unresolved D. V was pared by 3 bases and J by 4 bases, with 18 bases between. The germline gives CDR1 SEHNR, CDR2 FQNEAQ (reference sequence). The CDR3 is made up of 16 amino acids. The CDR3 reads CASSLVLISRGTEAFF. The CDR3 DNA follows: TGTGCCAGCAGCTTGGTACTGATTAGCCGGGGCACTGAAGCTTTCTTT.

This rearrangement joins TRBV19 to TRBJ1-1; D not resolved. This CDR3 is 11 amino acids long. Germline V CDR1 and CDR2: LNHDA, SQIVND (reference sequence). Between the trimmed V and J ends, which lost 5 bases and 7 bases, there was a span of 8 bases. CDR3 sequence reads: CASSFGLEAFF. In DNA, the CDR3 is TGTGCCAGTAGTTTCGGACTTGAAGCTTTCTTT.

This clone was seen once. This chain uses TRBV7-5 with TRBJ1-5. TRBV7-5 is a documented pseudogene. The length of the CDR3 is 13 residues. CDR3 bases: TGTGCCAGCAGCTTACGTTCCGGACAGCCCCAGCATTTT. Translation gives CASSLRSGQPQHF.

This chain joins TRBV2 and TRBJ1-5; no clear D gene. The CDR3 is 15 amino acids. The germline gives CDR1 SNHLY, CDR2 FYNNEI. V shed 4 bases and J shed 2 bases, with 12 bases lying between them. The CDR3 DNA is TGTGCCAGCAGTGGGGGAACAATTGGCAATCAGCCCCAGCATTTT. This sequence encodes CASSGGTIGNQPQHF.

This clone was counted a single time. The J gene is TRBJ2-5, the V gene TRBV6-5; 12 bases are a match to TRBD1. The J call may be wrong; the DNA end is better matched by TRBJ2-7. The CDR3 spans 15 residues. The germline gives CDR1 MNHEY, CDR2 SVGAGI. CDR3 region: CASSYSGQGASEQYF. The CDR3 coding sequence is TGTGCCAGCAGTTACTCGGGACAGGGGGCCTCCGAGCAGTACTTC.